These 30 T cell receptor beta chains share one sample of origin, sequenced in a study of cytomegalovirus exposure and HLA in healthy donors. Only in-frame clones appear in the TCRdb table, and some are missing; sequencing was by immunoSEQ multiplex PCR. The table lists about 360,000 clones, about nine tenths of them singletons. The sequencing input was PBMCs. These receptors all stem from a woman younger than 30 in good health and CMV-seronegative.

This clone was observed once. The rearrangement joins TRBV6-1 to TRBJ2-7; D is perhaps TRBD2 (5 bases). The CDR3 consists of 11 residues. The V end was cut by 10 bases, the J end by 3 bases, with 10 bases between. CDR1 is MNHNS and CDR2 is SASEGT in the germline V gene. CDR3 sequence reads: CATTRDYEQYF. CDR3 nucleotides: TGTGCCACCACGAGGGACTACGAGCAGTACTTC.

The chain has TRBV6-5 and TRBJ1-1; D is undetermined. The ends were cut back, 7 bases at V and 0 bases at J, with 6 bases in the middle. Germline V gene sequence: CDR1 MNHEY, CDR2 SVGAGI. The CDR3 has 12 amino acids. The CDR3 loop is CASKKLNTEAFF. CDR3 coding DNA: TGTGCCAGCAAAAAGCTGAACACTGAAGCTTTCTTT.

This rearrangement joins TRBV6-4 to TRBJ1-2, with TRBD1 matching over 7 bases. J was trimmed by 12 bases and V by 0 bases; bases with no gene match: 10. The CDR3 has 14 residues. Germline V gives CDR1 MRHNA, CDR2 SNTAGT. CDR3 loop: CASSDSRDSRSHTF. The CDR3 region has the DNA TGTGCCAGCAGTGACTCTCGGGACAGTCGATCTCACACCTTC.

This chain connects TRBV28 to TRBJ2-7; 8 bases align to TRBD2. Losses at the gene ends were 6 bases for V and 1 base for J; bases not matched to a gene: 8. This CDR3 has 15 amino acids. Germline loops: CDR1 MDHEN, CDR2 SYDVKM. The CDR3 DNA is TGTGCCAGCAGAAACCGGGGGGGACCTTCCTACGAGCAGTACTTC. This codes for CASRNRGGPSYEQYF.

This rearrangement joins TRBV5-4 to TRBJ2-5, with 10 bases fitting TRBD2. Germline V gene data show CDR1 as SGHNT and CDR2 as YYREEE (reference sequence). This CDR3 is 15 amino acids long. The ends lost 0 bases at V and 1 base at J; junction bases unmatched: 0. CDR3 nucleotide sequence: TGTGCCAGCAGCTTGGCTAGCGGGGGCCAAGAGACCCAGTACTTC. Protein: CASSLASGGQETQYF.

V usage is TRBV4-1 and J usage is TRBJ2-7; D perhaps matches TRBD2 (6 bases). The germline V gene encodes CDR1 MGHRA and CDR2 YSYEKL. V lost 4 bases, J lost 1 base, and 20 bases lay in between. The CDR3 has 17 residues. DNA for the CDR3: TGCGCCAGCAGCCTGGGGGGTGGCACAGGCCTTTCCTACGAGCAGTACTTC. Protein sequence: CASSLGGGTGLSYEQYF.

The rearrangement uses TRBV6-5 and TRBJ2-7; TRBD2 matches 9 bases. The CDR3 spans 15 residues. Germline V gene data show CDR1 as MNHEY and CDR2 as SVGAGI. The V segment lost 0 bases and the J segment 0 bases; nucleotides outside the gene matches: 0. The CDR3 here is CASSYSSGSSYEQYF. The CDR3 DNA follows: TGTGCCAGCAGTTACTCTAGCGGGAGCTCCTACGAGCAGTACTTC.

This clone has only a few counts. The J gene is TRBJ1-6, the V gene TRBV6-5, with 9 bases matching TRBD1. Germline loops: CDR1 MNHEY, CDR2 SVGAGI. V trimming: 6 bases; J trimming: 13 bases; junction bases outside the gene matches: 7. CDR3 length: 13 amino acids. The CDR3 protein is CASRRDRVSPLHF. DNA for the CDR3: TGTGCCAGCAGGCGGGACAGGGTATCGCCCCTCCACTTT.

The chain is built from TRBV4-2 and TRBJ2-1; 10 bases align to TRBD2. Germline loops: CDR1 LGHNA, CDR2 YNFKEQ. The CDR3 is 16 amino acids. With 1 base clipped from V and 6 bases from J, the junction kept 6 bases outside the gene matches. This CDR3 reads CASSQGLLAGSNEQFF. CDR3 bases: TGTGCCAGCAGCCAAGGCCTACTAGCGGGGTCCAATGAGCAGTTCTTC.

The J gene is TRBJ2-5, the V gene TRBV5-4, with TRBD1 identical over 8 bases. Losses at the gene ends were 0 bases for V and 4 bases for J; bases not matched to a gene: 5. CDR3 length: 15 amino acids. Looked up from germline, CDR1 is SGHNT and CDR2 is YYREEE (reference sequence). The CDR3 protein is CASSLADRAGETQYF. CDR3 in DNA: TGTGCCAGCAGCTTGGCGGACAGGGCGGGAGAGACCCAGTACTTC.

This sequence joins TRBV4-2 and TRBJ1-3; a weak D match, TRBD1 (6 bases). Germline V gene lookup returns CDR1 LGHNA and CDR2 YNFKEQ. The V end lost 4 bases, the J end lost 0 bases, and 10 bases lay between the germline ends. The CDR3 is 15 amino acids. CDR3 residues: CASSLDSFSGNTIYF. In DNA form, the CDR3 reads TGTGCCAGCAGCCTGGACAGTTTCTCTGGAAACACCATATATTTT.

V gene TRBV5-1 combines with J gene TRBJ2-2; tentatively, D is TRBD2 (6 bases). Germline loops: CDR1 SGHRS, CDR2 YFSETQ. The CDR3 is 16 residues long. V gave up 0 bases and J gave up 4 bases, with 13 bases separating them. CDR3 DNA: TGCGCCAGCAGCTTGGGAAGGAGGGGTGGCACCGGGGAGCTGTTTTTT. It codes for CASSLGRRGGTGELFF.

The chain combines TRBV27 with TRBJ2-3; D not resolved. Germline CDR1 is MNHEY and CDR2 is SMNVEV (reference sequence). Trimming shortened V by 3 bases and J by 2 bases, and 9 bases separated the two germline ends. This CDR3 spans 14 amino acids. The CDR3 nucleotides read TGTGCCAGCAGTTTTTACTCAATCACAGATACGCAGTATTTT. It is translated as CASSFYSITDTQYF.

This sequence joins TRBV4-1 and TRBJ1-2; D gene unclear. Per the germline V gene, CDR1 is MGHRA and CDR2 is YSYEKL. The length of the CDR3 is 15 residues. Trimming stripped 4 bases from V and 2 bases from J, with 14 bases between. CDR3 region: CASSPGYSQNYGYTF. CDR3 sequence (DNA): TGCGCCAGCAGCCCGGGGTACAGTCAAAACTATGGCTACACCTTC.

The rearrangement links TRBV7-3 to TRBJ2-3, with TRBD1 as a possible D gene (6 bases). Germline V gene sequence: CDR1 SGHTA, CDR2 FQGTGA. CDR3 length: 13 amino acids. V was pared by 5 bases and J by 6 bases, with 12 bases between. The CDR3 loop reads CASSTIQGDTQYF. DNA of the CDR3: TGTGCCAGCAGCACAATACAGGGTGATACGCAGTATTTT. Full variable domain (rest looked up from reference TRBV7-3 and TRBJ2-3): GAGVSQTPSNKVTEKGKYVELRCDPISGHTALYWYRQSLGQGPEFLIYFQGTGAADDSGLPNDRFFAVRPEGSVSTLKIQRTERGDSAVYLCASSTIQGDTQYFGPGTRLTVL.

The V call is TRBV18, the J call TRBJ2-5; possibly TRBD1 for D (6 bases). Germline assignment: CDR1 KGHSH and CDR2 LQKENI. The CDR3 runs 16 residues. Trimming took off 3 bases at V and 3 bases at J, with 17 bases between the two ends. CDR3 amino acids: CASSPLTGTLEETQYF. DNA of the CDR3: TGTGCCAGCTCACCGCTGACAGGCACACTGGAAGAGACCCAGTACTTC. The whole variable domain, remainder taken from reference TRBV18 and TRBJ2-5, is NAGVMQNPRHLVRRRGQEARLRCSPMKGHSHVYWYRQLPEEGLKFMVYLQKENIIDESGMPKERFSAEFPKEGPSILRIQQVVRGDSAAYFCASSPLTGTLEETQYFGPGTRLLVL.

This chain links TRBV29-1 with TRBJ2-1; 7 bases align to TRBD2. Trimming removed 0 bases from V and 1 base from J; junction bases left unmatched: 6. The CDR3 length is 16 residues. The V gene's germline CDR1 is SQVTM and CDR2 ANQGSEA. CDR3 DNA sequence: TGCAGCGTTGAAGATGCTGGGAGGGTGTCCTACAATGAGCAGTTCTTC. Encoded protein: CSVEDAGRVSYNEQFF.

Written as DNA, the CDR3 is TGCGCCAGCAGCTTGGGAGAGGGGGCTTACAATGAGCAGTTCTTC. Translation: CASSLGEGAYNEQFF. V gene TRBV5-1 combines with J gene TRBJ2-1, with TRBD1 matching over 7 bases. CDR1 is SGHRS, CDR2 YFSETQ, per germline. Losses at the gene ends were 0 bases for V and 4 bases for J; bases not matched to a gene: 4. The CDR3 spans 15 residues.

The V and J genes are TRBV2 and TRBJ2-5; a weak D match, TRBD2 (6 bases). Trimming removed 0 bases from V and 5 bases from J, with 13 bases in between. The length of the CDR3 is 15 residues. Germline V gene data show CDR1 as SNHLY and CDR2 as FYNNEI. The CDR3: CASSEAPGSRETQYF. In nucleotides, the CDR3 is TGTGCCAGCAGTGAAGCGCCCGGGAGTAGGGAGACCCAGTACTTC.

V gene TRBV19 combines with J gene TRBJ1-5; unclear D gene. CDR1 and CDR2 (germline): LNHDA, SQIVND (reference sequence). V was pared by 5 bases and J by 4 bases, with 9 bases between. The CDR3 consists of 13 residues. CDR3 protein: CASSVSGNQPQHF. CDR3 bases: TGTGCCAGTAGTGTTTCAGGTAATCAGCCCCAGCATTTT.

The chain is built from TRBV9 and TRBJ1-1; D remains ambiguous. The germline gives CDR1 SGDLS, CDR2 YYNGEE. V lost 0 bases to trimming and J lost 4 bases, with 10 bases between them. The CDR3 spans 14 residues. The DNA for the CDR3 is TGTGCCAGCAGCGTAGCTTACCGGTTCACTGAAGCTTTCTTT. Protein product: CASSVAYRFTEAFF.

The gene calls are TRBV27 and TRBJ2-1; 14 bases agree with TRBD2. The V segment lost 2 bases and the J segment 8 bases; nucleotides outside the gene matches: 5. Germline V CDR1 and CDR2: MNHEY, SMNVEV (reference sequence). The CDR3 loop spans 16 amino acids. The CDR3 here is CASSLKGTSGRYEQFF. The CDR3 DNA reads as TGTGCCAGCAGTTTAAAGGGGACTAGCGGGAGATATGAGCAGTTCTTC.

The J gene is TRBJ2-7, the V gene TRBV6-5; D ambiguous. This CDR3 region has 15 residues. Germline V gives CDR1 MNHEY, CDR2 SVGAGI. V was pared by 0 bases and J by 7 bases, with 16 bases between. The chain's CDR3 is CASSYSSETLFEQYF. DNA of the CDR3: TGTGCCAGCAGTTACTCGTCAGAAACCTTATTTGAGCAGTACTTC.

The chain carries TRBV9 and TRBJ2-3; D perhaps matches TRBD1 (7 bases). Germline-derived CDR1 and CDR2 are SGDLS and YYNGEE. The CDR3 has 16 amino acids. The V and J ends lost 1 base and 2 bases respectively, with 14 bases between them. CDR3 protein: CASSVMGGQLTDTQYF. DNA for the CDR3: TGTGCCAGCAGCGTAATGGGGGGACAGCTCACAGATACGCAGTATTTT.

The chain employs TRBV10-3 and TRBJ2-3; possible D gene TRBD2, 6 bases. Germline V gives CDR1 ENHRY, CDR2 SYGVKD. The CDR3 has 18 residues. Trimming removed 0 bases from V and 0 bases from J, with 16 bases in between. The CDR3 loop reads CAISESSPSVASTDTQYF. Here the CDR3 DNA reads TGTGCCATCAGTGAGTCCTCGCCTAGCGTTGCTAGCACAGATACGCAGTATTTT.

The chain has TRBV28 and TRBJ2-4, with 10 bases aligning to TRBD2. Germline V gene sequence: CDR1 MDHEN, CDR2 SYDVKM. The CDR3 consists of 14 residues. Trimming removed 7 bases from V and 6 bases from J; junction bases left unmatched: 6. In DNA form, the CDR3 reads TGTGCCAGCACCATTAGCGGGAGGCCAAACATTCAGTACTTC. It is translated as CASTISGRPNIQYF.

In this sample, this clone turned up a few times. The chain couples TRBV6-5 to TRBJ1-1, with D possibly being TRBD1 (6 bases). The V gene's germline CDR1 is MNHEY and CDR2 SVGAGI. The CDR3 contains 14 residues. V lost 6 bases and J lost 4, with 15 bases in between. The CDR3 spells CASRTGGAATEAFF. The CDR3 coding sequence is TGTGCCAGCAGGACAGGAGGCGCGGCCACTGAAGCTTTCTTT.

The J gene is TRBJ1-4, the V gene TRBV5-1; 7 bases agree with TRBD1. V lost 4 bases to trimming and J lost 8 bases; unmatched junction nucleotides: 8. The CDR3 is 14 residues long. The V gene's germline CDR1 is SGHRS and CDR2 YFSETQ. The CDR3 here is CASSPQGVGEKLFF. CDR3 sequence (DNA): TGCGCCAGCAGCCCTCAGGGGGTGGGCGAAAAACTGTTTTTT.

The gene calls are TRBV5-1 and TRBJ2-7; 11 positions match TRBD1. V was clipped by 8 bases and J by 3 bases; unmatched bases: 10. Germline lookup yields CDR1 SGHRS and CDR2 YFSETQ. The CDR3 runs to 15 residues. CDR3 sequence: CASTLAGTGGYEQYF. CDR3 DNA: TGCGCCAGTACTCTCGCCGGGACAGGGGGCTACGAGCAGTACTTC.

The chain links TRBV2 to TRBJ2-3; 11 bases line up with TRBD2. J was trimmed by 2 bases and V by 2 bases; bases with no gene match: 6. Per the germline V gene, CDR1 is SNHLY and CDR2 is FYNNEI. The CDR3 has 17 amino acids. This CDR3 is CASSESGSGGATDTQYF. The CDR3 DNA follows: TGTGCCAGCAGTGAATCGGGTAGCGGGGGGGCCACAGATACGCAGTATTTT.